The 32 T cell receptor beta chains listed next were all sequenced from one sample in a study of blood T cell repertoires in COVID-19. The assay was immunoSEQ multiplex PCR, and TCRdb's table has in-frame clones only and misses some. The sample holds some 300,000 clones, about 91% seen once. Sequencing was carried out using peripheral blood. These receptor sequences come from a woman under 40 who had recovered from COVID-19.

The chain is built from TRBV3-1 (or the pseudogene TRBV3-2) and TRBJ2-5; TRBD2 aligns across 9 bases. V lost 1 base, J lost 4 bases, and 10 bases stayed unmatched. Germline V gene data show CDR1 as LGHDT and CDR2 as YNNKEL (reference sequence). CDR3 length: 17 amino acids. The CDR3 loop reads CASSQGGAGGSLETQYF. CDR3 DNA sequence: TGTGCCAGCAGCCAAGGTGGGGCGGGGGGGTCCTTAGAGACCCAGTACTTC.

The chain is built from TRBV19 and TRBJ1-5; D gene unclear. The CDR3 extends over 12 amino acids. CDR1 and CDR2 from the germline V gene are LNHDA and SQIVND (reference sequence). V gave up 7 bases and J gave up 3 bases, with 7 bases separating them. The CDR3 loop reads CASMAHNQPQHF. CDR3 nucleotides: TGTGCCAGTATGGCCCACAATCAGCCCCAGCATTTT.

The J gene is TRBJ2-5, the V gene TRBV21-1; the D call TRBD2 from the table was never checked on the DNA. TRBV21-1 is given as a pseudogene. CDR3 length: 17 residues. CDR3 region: CASSSGTSGGTWETQYF. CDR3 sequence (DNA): TGTGCCAGCAGCTCCGGGACTAGCGGGGGGACCTGGGAGACCCAGTACTTC.

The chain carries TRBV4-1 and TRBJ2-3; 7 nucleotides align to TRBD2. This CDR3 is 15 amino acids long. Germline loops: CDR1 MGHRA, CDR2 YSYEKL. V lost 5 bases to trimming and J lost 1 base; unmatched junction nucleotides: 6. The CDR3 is CASSSVGGGTDTQYF. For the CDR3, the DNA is TGCGCCAGCAGCTCTGTGGGGGGGGGCACAGATACGCAGTATTTT.

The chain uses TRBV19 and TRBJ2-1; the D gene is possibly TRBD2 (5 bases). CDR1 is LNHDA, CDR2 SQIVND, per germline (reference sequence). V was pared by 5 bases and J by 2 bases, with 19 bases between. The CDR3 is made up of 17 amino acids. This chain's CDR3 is CASSFQPTSSPYNEQFF. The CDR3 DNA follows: TGTGCCAGTAGTTTCCAACCTACTAGTTCTCCCTACAATGAGCAGTTCTTC.

CDR3 DNA sequence: TGTGCCAGCAGCCCACAACCGAACACTGAAGCTTTCTTT. Its translation is CASSPQPNTEAFF. J is TRBJ1-1 and V is TRBV14; D is undetermined. Per germline, CDR1 SGHDN and CDR2 FVKESK. There are 13 residues in the CDR3. V was cut by 4 bases and J by 1 base, with 7 bases left in between.

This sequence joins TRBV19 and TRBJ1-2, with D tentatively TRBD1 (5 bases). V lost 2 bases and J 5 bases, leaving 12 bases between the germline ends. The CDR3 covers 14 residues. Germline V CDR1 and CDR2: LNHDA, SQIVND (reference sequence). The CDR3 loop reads CASSIIQDPYGYTF. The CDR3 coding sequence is TGTGCCAGTAGTATAATACAGGATCCTTATGGCTACACCTTC.

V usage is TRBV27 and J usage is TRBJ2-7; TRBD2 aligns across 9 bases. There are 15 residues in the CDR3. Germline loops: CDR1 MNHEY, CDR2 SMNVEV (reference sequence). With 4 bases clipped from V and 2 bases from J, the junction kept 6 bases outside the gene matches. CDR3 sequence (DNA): TGTGCCAGCAGTTCCGGGACTAGCCCGACCTACGAGCAGTACTTC. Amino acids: CASSSGTSPTYEQYF.

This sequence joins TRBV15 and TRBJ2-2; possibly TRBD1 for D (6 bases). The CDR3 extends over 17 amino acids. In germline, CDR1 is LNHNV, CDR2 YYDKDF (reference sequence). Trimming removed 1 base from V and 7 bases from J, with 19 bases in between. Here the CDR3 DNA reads TGTGCCACCAGCAGAGGGGCAGGGACACGATACCGCGGGGAGCTGTTTTTT. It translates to CATSRGAGTRYRGELFF. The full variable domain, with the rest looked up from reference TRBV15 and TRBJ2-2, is DAMVIQNPRYQVTQFGKPVTLSCSQTLNHNVMYWYQQKSSQAPKLLFHYYDKDFNNEADTPDNFQSRRPNTSFCFLDIRSPGLGDTAMYLCATSRGAGTRYRGELFFGEGSRLTVL.

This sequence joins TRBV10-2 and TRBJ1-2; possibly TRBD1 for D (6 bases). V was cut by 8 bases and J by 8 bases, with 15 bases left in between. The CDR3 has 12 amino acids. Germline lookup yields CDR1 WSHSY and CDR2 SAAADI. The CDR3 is CASGNRERGYTF. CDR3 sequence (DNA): TGCGCCAGCGGTAACAGGGAGAGGGGCTACACCTTC.

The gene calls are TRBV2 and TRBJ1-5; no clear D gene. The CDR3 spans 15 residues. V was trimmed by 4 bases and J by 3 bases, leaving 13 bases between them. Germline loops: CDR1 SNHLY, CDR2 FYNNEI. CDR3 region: CASSARGGFNQPQHF. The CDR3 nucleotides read TGTGCCAGCAGTGCTCGGGGAGGGTTCAATCAGCCCCAGCATTTT.

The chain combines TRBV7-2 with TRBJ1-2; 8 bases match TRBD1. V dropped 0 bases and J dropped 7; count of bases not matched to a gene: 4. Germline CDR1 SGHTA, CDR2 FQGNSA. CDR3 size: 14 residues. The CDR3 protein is CASSLADRGSGYTF. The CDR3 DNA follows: TGTGCCAGCAGCTTAGCAGACAGGGGTAGTGGCTACACCTTC.

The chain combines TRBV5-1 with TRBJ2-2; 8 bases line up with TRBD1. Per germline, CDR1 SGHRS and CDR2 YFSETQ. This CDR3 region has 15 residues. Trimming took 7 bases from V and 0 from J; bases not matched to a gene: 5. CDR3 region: CASGTGLSNTGELFF. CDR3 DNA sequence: TGCGCCAGCGGGACAGGACTATCGAACACCGGGGAGCTGTTTTTT.

The chain's CDR3 is CASSLGGLANYGYTF. The CDR3 nucleotides read TGTGCCAGCAGCTTAGGAGGATTGGCTAACTATGGCTACACCTTC. The chain combines TRBV7-2 with TRBJ1-2; D uncertain. This CDR3 has 15 amino acids. Trimming cost V 1 base and J 0 bases, with 9 bases left between them. Germline lookup yields CDR1 SGHTA and CDR2 FQGNSA.

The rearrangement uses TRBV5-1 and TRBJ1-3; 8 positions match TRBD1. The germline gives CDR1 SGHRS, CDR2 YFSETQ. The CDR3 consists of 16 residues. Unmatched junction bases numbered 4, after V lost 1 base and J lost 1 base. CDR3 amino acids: CASSLNDRGSGNTIYF. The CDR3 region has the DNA TGCGCCAGCAGCTTGAATGACAGGGGTTCTGGAAACACCATATATTTT.

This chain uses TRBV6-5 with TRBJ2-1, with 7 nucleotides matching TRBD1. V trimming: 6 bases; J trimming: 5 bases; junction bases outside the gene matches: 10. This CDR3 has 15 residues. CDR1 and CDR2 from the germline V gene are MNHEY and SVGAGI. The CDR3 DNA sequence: TGTGCCAGCAGGACGACAGGGCGAGGAAACAATGAGCAGTTCTTC. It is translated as CASRTTGRGNNEQFF.

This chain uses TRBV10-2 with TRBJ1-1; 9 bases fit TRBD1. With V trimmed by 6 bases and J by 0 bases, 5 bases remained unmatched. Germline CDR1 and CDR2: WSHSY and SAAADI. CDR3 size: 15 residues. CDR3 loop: CASRGQGLVNTEAFF. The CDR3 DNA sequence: TGCGCCAGCAGAGGACAGGGGCTTGTGAACACTGAAGCTTTCTTT.

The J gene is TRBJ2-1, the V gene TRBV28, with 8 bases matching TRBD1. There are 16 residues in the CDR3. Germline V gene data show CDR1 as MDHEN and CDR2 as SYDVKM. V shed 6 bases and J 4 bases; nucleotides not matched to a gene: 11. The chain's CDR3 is CASSPVGTGLYNEQFF. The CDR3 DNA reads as TGTGCCAGCAGCCCTGTTGGGACAGGCCTTTACAATGAGCAGTTCTTC.

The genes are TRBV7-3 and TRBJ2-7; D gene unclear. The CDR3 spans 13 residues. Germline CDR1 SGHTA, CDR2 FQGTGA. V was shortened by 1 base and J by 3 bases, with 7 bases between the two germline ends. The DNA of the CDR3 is TGTGCCAGCAGCTTAAACGGTGGCTACGAGCAGTACTTC. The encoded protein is CASSLNGGYEQYF.

The CDR3 DNA sequence: TGTGCCAGCAGTTTACAGGGGAGCTCCTACAATGAGCAGTTCTTC. Amino acid sequence: CASSLQGSSYNEQFF. The chain employs TRBV28 and TRBJ2-1; maybe TRBD1 (6 bases). V was trimmed by 2 bases and J by 0 bases, leaving 8 bases between them. CDR1 and CDR2 from the germline V gene are MDHEN and SYDVKM. The CDR3 is 15 residues long.

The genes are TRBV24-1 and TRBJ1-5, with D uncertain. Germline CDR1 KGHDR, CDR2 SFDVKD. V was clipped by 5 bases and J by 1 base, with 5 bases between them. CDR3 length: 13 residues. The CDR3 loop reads CATSGGSNQPQHF. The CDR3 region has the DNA TGTGCCACCAGTGGAGGGAGCAATCAGCCCCAGCATTTT.

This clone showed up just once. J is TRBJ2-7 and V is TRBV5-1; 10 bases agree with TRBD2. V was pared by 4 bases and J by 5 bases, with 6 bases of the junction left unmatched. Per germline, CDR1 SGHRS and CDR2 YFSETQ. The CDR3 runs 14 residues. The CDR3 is CASSPLAGVDEQYF. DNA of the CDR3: TGCGCCAGCAGCCCTCTAGCGGGGGTCGACGAGCAGTACTTC.

The CDR3 loop reads CASSLAFQQGPDEQYF. The CDR3 DNA reads as TGTGCCAGCAGCTTAGCTTTTCAACAGGGTCCCGACGAGCAGTACTTC. The chain carries TRBV7-9 and TRBJ2-7, with a weak D call TRBD1 (6 bases). CDR1 and CDR2 (germline): SEHNR, FQNEAQ (reference sequence). The CDR3 contains 16 residues. The V end was cut by 0 bases, the J end by 5 bases, with 17 bases between. The variable domain in full, completed from reference TRBV7-9 and TRBJ2-7, reads DTGVSQNPRHKITKRGQNVTFRCDPISEHNRLYWYRQTLGQGPEFLTYFQNEAQLEKSRLLSDRFSAERPKGSFSTLEIQRTEQGDSAMYLCASSLAFQQGPDEQYFGPGTRLTVT.

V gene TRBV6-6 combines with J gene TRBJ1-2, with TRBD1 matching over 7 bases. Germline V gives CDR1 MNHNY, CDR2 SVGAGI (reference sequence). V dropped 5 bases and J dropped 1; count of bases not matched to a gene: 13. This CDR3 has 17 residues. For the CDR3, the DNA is TGTGCCAGCAGTCAGGCCCCGGGACAGACGGTTAACTATGGCTACACCTTC. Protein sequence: CASSQAPGQTVNYGYTF.

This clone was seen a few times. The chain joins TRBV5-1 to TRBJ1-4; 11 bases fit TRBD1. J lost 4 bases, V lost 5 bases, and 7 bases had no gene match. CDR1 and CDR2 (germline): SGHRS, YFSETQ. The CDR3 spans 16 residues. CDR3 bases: TGCGCCAGCAGGATCGGACAGGGGGCCCTTAATGAAAAACTGTTTTTT. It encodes CASRIGQGALNEKLFF.

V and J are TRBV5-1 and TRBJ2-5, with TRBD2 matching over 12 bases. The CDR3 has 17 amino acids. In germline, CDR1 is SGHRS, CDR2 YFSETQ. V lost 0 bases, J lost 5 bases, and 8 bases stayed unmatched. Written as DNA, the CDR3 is TGCGCCAGCAGCTTGGTTGCTAGCGGGGGGGCTGTGGAGACCCAGTACTTC. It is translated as CASSLVASGGAVETQYF. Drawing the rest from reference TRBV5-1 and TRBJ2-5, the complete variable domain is KAGVTQTPRYLIKTRGQQVTLSCSPISGHRSVSWYQQTPGQGLQFLFEYFSETQRNKGNFPGRFSGRQFSNSRSEMNVSTLELGDSALYLCASSLVASGGAVETQYFGPGTRLLVL.

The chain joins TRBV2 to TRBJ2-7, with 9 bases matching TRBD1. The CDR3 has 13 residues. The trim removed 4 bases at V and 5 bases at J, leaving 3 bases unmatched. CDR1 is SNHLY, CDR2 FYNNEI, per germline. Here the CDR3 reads CASSGDRADEQYF. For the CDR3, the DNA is TGTGCCAGCAGTGGGGACAGGGCGGACGAGCAGTACTTC.

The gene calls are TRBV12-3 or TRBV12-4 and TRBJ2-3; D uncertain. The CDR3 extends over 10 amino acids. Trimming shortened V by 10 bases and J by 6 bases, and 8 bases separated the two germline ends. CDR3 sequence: CATATDTQYF. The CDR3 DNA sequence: TGTGCCACTGCTACCGATACGCAGTATTTT.

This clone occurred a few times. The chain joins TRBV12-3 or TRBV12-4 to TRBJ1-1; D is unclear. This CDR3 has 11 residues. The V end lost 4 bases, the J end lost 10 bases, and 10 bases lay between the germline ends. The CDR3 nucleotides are TGTGCCAGCAGTTCTCGAGAGGTAGCTTTCTTT. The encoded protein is CASSSREVAFF.

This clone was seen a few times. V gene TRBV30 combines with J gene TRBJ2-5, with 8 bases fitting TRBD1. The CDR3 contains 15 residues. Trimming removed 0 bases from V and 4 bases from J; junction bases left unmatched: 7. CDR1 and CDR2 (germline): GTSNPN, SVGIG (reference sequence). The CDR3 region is CAWSVLNGQGETQYF. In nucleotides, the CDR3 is TGTGCCTGGAGTGTACTAAATGGACAGGGAGAGACCCAGTACTTC.

The CDR3 region is CASSSGQNYGYTF. The CDR3 DNA follows: TGTGCCAGCAGTTCGGGACAGAACTATGGCTACACCTTC. The rearrangement joins TRBV6-6 to TRBJ1-2; TRBD1 matches 7 bases. CDR3 length: 13 amino acids. Germline-derived CDR1 and CDR2 are MNHNY and SVGAGI (reference sequence). J gave up 2 bases and V 4 bases, and 1 base lay outside the gene matches.

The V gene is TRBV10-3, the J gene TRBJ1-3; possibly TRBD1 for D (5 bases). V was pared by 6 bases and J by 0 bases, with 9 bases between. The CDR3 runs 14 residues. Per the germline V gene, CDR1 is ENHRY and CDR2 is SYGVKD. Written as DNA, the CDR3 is TGTGCCATCAGGGGACTGTACTCTGGAAACACCATATATTTT. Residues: CAIRGLYSGNTIYF.